This TCR beta chain originates from a study of tumor and adjacent non-tumor tissue in lung cancer. Study context: Samples averaged roughly 4.2 million productive TCRbeta reads each. Study conclusions and caveats: TCR diversity was significantly greater in tumor than normal lung tissue. Shorter survival was associated with higher TCR diversity in tumors. In normal lung, the top 100 clones were significantly more dominant than in tumor.

The library came from three nested PCR rounds adapted from ARM-PCR protocols. TCRdb re-called the multiplex PCR reads with MiXCR, one entry per CDR3 protein. The repertoire includes roughly 44,000 distinct CDR3 sequences, roughly 60% of them detected once, and around 17% sits in the top ten. The CDR3 runs to 12 residues. The germline V gene has CDR1 DFQATT and CDR2 SNEGSKA (reference sequence). No cell sorting was done before RNA was extracted from the tissue. More than 3 cm separated this lung sample from the edge of the tumor. For this clonotype: No antigen is known for it. A much more abundant neighbour one base away suggests this may be a read error.

The sequencing sample was made of distant non-tumor lung tissue. The chain couples TRBV20-1 to TRBJ1-2, with D tentatively TRBD1 (5 bases). The sequence came from a woman aged 40 to 55 with non-small cell lung cancer. The DNA for the CDR3 is TGCTGTGCTAGGGGACCTGTATGGGGCTACACCTTC. Its translation: CCARGPVWGYTF.